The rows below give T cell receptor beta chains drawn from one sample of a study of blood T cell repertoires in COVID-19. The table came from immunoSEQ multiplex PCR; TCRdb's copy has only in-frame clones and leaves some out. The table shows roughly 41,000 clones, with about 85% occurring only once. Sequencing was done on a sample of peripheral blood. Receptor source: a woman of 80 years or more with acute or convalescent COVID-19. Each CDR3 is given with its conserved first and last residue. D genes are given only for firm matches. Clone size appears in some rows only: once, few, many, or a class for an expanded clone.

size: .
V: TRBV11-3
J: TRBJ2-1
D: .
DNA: TGTGCCAGCAGCGCCCGACAGGAAGAGCAGTTCTTC
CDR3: CASSARQEEQFF

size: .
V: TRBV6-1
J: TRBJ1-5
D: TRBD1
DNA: TGTGCCAGCAGTGAACTGGACAGGGTAAATCAGCCCCAGCATTTT
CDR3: CASSELDRVNQPQHF

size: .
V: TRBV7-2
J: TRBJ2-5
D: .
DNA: TGTGCCAGCAGCTTTGGACTACAAGAGACCCAGTACTTC
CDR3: CASSFGLQETQYF

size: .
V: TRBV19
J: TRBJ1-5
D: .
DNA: TGTGCCAGTAGTATTCCGGGGATCTCAAATCAGCCCCAGCATTTT
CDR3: CASSIPGISNQPQHF

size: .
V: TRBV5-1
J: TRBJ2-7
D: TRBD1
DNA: TGCGCCAGCAGCCCGCCGGGACAGGGATACGAGCAGTACTTC
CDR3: CASSPPGQGYEQYF

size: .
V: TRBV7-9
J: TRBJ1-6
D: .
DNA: TGTGCCAGCAGCTCTCCGGGACACCCTAATTCACCCCTCCACTTT
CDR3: CASSSPGHPNSPLHF

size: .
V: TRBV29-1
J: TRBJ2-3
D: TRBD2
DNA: TGCAGCGTTGAGGGGGCAGCGGGGGGCCCGGGCACAGATACGCAGTATTTT
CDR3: CSVEGAAGGPGTDTQYF

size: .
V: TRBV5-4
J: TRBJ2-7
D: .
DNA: TGTGCCAGCAGCTTGTCCGGGAACGAGCAGTACTTC
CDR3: CASSLSGNEQYF

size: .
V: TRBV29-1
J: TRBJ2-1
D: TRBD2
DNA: TGCAGCGCCGGGACTAGCGGGGGAAATGAGCAGTTCTTC
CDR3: CSAGTSGGNEQFF

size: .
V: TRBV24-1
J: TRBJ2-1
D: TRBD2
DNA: TGTGCCACCAGTGATTTAGGGCTAGCGGGATACAATGAGCAGTTCTTC
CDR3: CATSDLGLAGYNEQFF

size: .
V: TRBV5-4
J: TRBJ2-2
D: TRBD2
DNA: TGTGCCAGCAGCTCGGGGCTAGCGGGGGTCACCGGGGAGCTGTTTTTT
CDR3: CASSSGLAGVTGELFF

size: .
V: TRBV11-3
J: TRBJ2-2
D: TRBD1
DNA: TGTGCCAGCAGCACACGGGACAGCTCTGAATCCGGGGAGCTGTTTTTT
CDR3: CASSTRDSSESGELFF

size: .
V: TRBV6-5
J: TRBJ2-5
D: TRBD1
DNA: TGTGCCAGCAGATGGACAGGGGAAGAGACCCAGTACTTC
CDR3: CASRWTGEETQYF

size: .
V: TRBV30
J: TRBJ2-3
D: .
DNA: TGTGCCTGGAACTTTGGGACTGAACCAGATACGCAGTATTTT
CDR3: CAWNFGTEPDTQYF

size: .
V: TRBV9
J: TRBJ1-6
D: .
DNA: TGTGCCAGCAGCACTCGACCGGACAGTAACTATTCACCCCTCCACTTT
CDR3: CASSTRPDSNYSPLHF

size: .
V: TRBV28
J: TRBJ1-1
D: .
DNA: TGTGCCAGCAGTTCGCCGACAGGGAACACTGAAGCTTTCTTT
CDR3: CASSSPTGNTEAFF

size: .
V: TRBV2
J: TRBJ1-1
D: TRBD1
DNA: TGTGCCAGCAGTGAAGATGCGGGGACAGCAGCTTTCTTT
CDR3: CASSEDAGTAAFF

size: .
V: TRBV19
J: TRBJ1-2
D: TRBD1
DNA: TGTGCCAGTAGACCTTTGGAGGCAGGGGGCAACTATGGCTACACCTTC
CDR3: CASRPLEAGGNYGYTF

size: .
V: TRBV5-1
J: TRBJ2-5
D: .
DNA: TGCGCCAGCAGCTTGAGTGGTGGGGGCCTCCAAGAGACCCAGTACTTC
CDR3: CASSLSGGGLQETQYF

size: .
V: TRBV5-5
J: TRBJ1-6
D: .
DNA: TGTGCCAGCAGCTTGACAGCCTGGAAAAATGGTAATTCACCCCTCCACTTT
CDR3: CASSLTAWKNGNSPLHF

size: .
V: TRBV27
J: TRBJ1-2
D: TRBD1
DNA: TGTGCCAGCAGTTACCGGGACAGGGGATTCTATGGCTACACCTTC
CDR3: CASSYRDRGFYGYTF

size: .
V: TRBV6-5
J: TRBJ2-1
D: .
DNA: TGTGCCAGCATATGGTCAGGGGACGGTGAGCAGTTCTTC
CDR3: CASIWSGDGEQFF

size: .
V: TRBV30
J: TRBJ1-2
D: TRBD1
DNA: TGTGCCCGTCAGGGACAGGGGGCCTCTAACTATGGCTACACCTTC
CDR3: CARQGQGASNYGYTF

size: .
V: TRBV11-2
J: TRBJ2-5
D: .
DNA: TGTGCCAGCAGCTTAGACAGGGAAGAGACCCAGTACTTC
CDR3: CASSLDREETQYF

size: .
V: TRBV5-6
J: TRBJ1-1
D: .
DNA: TGTGCCAGCAGCCTTATTTTGAACACTGAAGCTTTCTTT
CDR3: CASSLILNTEAFF

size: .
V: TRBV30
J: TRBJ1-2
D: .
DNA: TGTGCCTGGAGTGTAAGAGGAGGGTTTAACTATGGCTACACCTTC
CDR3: CAWSVRGGFNYGYTF

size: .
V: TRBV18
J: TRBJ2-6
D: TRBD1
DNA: TGTGCCAGCTCACCCTCACAGGGGGTCACGTTGGGGGCCAACGTCCTGACTTTC
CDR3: CASSPSQGVTLGANVLTF

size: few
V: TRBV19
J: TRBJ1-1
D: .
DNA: TGTGCCAGTAGTATTGGGGCCAGGGCCGGAGCCTTCTTT
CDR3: CASSIGARAGAFF

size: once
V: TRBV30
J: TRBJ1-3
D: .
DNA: TGTGCCTGGAGTGTACGGGGGACTTCTGGAAACACCATATATTTT
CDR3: CAWSVRGTSGNTIYF

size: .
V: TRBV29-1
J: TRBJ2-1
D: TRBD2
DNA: TGCAGCGTGCACTCCCCGGGACTAGGGATTAATGAGCAGTTCTTC
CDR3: CSVHSPGLGINEQFF

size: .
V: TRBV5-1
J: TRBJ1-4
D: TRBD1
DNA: TGCGCCAGCAGCGTCGGGACAGCGGATGAAAAACTGTTTTTT
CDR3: CASSVGTADEKLFF

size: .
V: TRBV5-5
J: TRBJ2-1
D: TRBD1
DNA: TGTGCCAGCAGCTTGGTCGGACAGGTCTACAATGAGCAGTTCTTC
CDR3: CASSLVGQVYNEQFF

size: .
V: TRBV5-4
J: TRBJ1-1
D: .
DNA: TGTGCCAGCAGCCGCGACACTGAAGCTTTCTTT
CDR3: CASSRDTEAFF

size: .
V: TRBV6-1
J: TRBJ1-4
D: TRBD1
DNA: TGTGCCAGCAGTGACATTACAGGGGGCGGGAATGAAAAACTGTTTTTT
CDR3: CASSDITGGGNEKLFF

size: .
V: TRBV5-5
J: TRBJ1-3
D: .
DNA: TGTGCCAGCAGCCTACAGGATTCCAGCTCTGGAAACACCATATATTTT
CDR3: CASSLQDSSSGNTIYF

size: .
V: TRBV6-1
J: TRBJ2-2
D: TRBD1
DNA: TGTGCCAGCAGTGGGGGACAGGGCTTAGAATACGGGGAGCTGTTTTTT
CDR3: CASSGGQGLEYGELFF

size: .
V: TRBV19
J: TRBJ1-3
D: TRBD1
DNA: TGTGCCAGTAGTCCCGGGACAGGGGGCCTTGGAAACACCATATATTTT
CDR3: CASSPGTGGLGNTIYF

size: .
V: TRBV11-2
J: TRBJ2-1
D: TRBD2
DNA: TGTGCCACCGGGCGAGGGGCCGGGAGGAGCTCCTACAATGAGCAGTTCTTC
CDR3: CATGRGAGRSSYNEQFF

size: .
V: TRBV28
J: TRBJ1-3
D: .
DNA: TGTGCCAGCAGTTCCGCGGGAAACACCATATATTTT
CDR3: CASSSAGNTIYF

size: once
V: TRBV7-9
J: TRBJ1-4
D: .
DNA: TGTGCCAGCGGTCCGGCGGGGGCCACTAATGAAAAACTGTTTTTT
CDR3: CASGPAGATNEKLFF

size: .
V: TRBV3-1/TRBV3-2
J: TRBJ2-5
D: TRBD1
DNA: TGTGCCAGCAGCCCCCGGGACAGGGGTGAAGAGACCCAGTACTTC
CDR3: CASSPRDRGEETQYF

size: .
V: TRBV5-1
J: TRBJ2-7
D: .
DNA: TGCGCCAGCAGCTTTGGGCAGGTCGGTCACGAGCAGTACTTC
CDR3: CASSFGQVGHEQYF

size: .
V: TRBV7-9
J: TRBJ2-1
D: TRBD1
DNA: TGTGCCAGCAGCCCGACTGACAGGGTTGTTCCAGGTGAGCAGTTCTTC
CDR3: CASSPTDRVVPGEQFF

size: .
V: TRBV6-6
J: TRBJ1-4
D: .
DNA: TGTGCCAGCAGCCCTCGCGAGGGAACTAATGAAAAACTGTTTTTT
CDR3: CASSPREGTNEKLFF

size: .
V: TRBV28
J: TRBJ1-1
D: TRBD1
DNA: TGTGCCAGCAGTGGGGACAGGGGTACTGAAGCTTTCTTT
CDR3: CASSGDRGTEAFF

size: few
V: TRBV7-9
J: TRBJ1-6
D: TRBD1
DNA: TGTGCCAGCAGCCGACAGGGAACACCCCTCCACTTT
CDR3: CASSRQGTPLHF

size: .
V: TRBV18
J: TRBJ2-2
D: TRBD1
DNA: TGTGCCAGCTCACACACGGACAGGTCCACCGGGGAGCTGTTTTTT
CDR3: CASSHTDRSTGELFF

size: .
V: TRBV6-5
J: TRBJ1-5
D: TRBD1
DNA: TGTGCCAGCAGCCCGGACAGGGATCAGCCCCAGCATTTT
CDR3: CASSPDRDQPQHF

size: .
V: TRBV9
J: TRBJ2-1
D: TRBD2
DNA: TGTGCCAGCAGCCCCCGGTCCTTGACTAGCGGGGGGTTCCAGTTCTTC
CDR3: CASSPRSLTSGGFQFF

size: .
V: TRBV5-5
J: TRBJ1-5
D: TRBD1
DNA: TGTGCCAGCAGCTTGGGACCCTACCAGGGGGCGAATCAGCCCCAGCATTTT
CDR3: CASSLGPYQGANQPQHF

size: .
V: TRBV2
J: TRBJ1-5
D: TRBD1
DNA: TGTGCCAGCAGTACCGGGACAGGGGGCGGTGGCAATCAGCCCCAGCATTTT
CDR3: CASSTGTGGGGNQPQHF

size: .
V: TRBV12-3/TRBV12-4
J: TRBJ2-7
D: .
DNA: TGTGCCAGCAGTTTCAAAGGGGCAGGCGAGCAGTACTTC
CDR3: CASSFKGAGEQYF

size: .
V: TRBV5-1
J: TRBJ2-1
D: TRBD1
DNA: TGCGCCAGCAGCTTGGCTGGACAGGGGGAGGGCAATGAGCAGTTCTTC
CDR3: CASSLAGQGEGNEQFF

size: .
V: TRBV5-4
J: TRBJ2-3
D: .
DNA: TGTGCCAGCAGCTTGCCGTCAGGAGGCTTTAGCACAGATACGCAGTATTTT
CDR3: CASSLPSGGFSTDTQYF

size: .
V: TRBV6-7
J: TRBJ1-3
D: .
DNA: TGTGCCAGCAGTTACGGGGGCAGCCTTACTGGAAACACCATATATTTT
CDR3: CASSYGGSLTGNTIYF

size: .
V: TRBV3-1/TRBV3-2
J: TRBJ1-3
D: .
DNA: TGTGCCAGCAGCCAAGGGGCAGGGGGAAACACCATATATTTT
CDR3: CASSQGAGGNTIYF

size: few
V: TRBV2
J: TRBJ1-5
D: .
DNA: TGTGCCAGCGGGCAGGGAGGGGCTCAAAGCAATCAGCCCCAGCATTTT
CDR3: CASGQGGAQSNQPQHF

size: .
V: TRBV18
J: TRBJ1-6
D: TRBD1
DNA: TGTGCCAGCTCACCAGTGGGACAGGGGGCGGACAATTCACCCCTCCACTTT
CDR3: CASSPVGQGADNSPLHF

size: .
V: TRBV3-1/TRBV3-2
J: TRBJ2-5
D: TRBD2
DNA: TGTGCCAGCAGCCAAGGTACTAGCGGGGCGACCCCCCAGTACTTC
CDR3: CASSQGTSGATPQYF

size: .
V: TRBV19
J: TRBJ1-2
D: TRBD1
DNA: TGTGCCAGTAGTCTCCAGGGGGACAGAGTTAACTATGGCTACACCTTC
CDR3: CASSLQGDRVNYGYTF